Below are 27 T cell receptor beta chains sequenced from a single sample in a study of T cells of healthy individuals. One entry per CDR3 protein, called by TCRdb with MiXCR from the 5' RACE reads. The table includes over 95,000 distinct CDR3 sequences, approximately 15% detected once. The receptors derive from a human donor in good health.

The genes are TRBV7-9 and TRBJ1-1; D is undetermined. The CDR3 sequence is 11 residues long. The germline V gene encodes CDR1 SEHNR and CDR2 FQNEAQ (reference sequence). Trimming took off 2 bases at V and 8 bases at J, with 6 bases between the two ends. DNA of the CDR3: TGTGCCAGCAGCTTACATGTAGAAGCTTTCTTT. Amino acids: CASSLHVEAFF.

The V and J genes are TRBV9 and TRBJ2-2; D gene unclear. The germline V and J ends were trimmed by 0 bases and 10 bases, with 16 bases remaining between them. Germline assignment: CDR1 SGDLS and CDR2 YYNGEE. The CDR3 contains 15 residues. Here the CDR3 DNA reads TGTGCCAGCAGCGTAGTAGGCTCCCGGGCCCCGGAGCTGTTTTTT. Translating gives CASSVVGSRAPELFF.

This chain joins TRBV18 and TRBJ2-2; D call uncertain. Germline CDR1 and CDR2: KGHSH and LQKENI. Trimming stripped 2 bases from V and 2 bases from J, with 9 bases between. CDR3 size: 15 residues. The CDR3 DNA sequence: TGTGCCAGCTCACCAGGGATACCCAACACCGGGGAGCTGTTTTTT. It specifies CASSPGIPNTGELFF. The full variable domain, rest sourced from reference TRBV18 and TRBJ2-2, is NAGVMQNPRHLVRRRGQEARLRCSPMKGHSHVYWYRQLPEEGLKFMVYLQKENIIDESGMPKERFSAEFPKEGPSILRIQQVVRGDSAAYFCASSPGIPNTGELFFGEGSRLTVL.

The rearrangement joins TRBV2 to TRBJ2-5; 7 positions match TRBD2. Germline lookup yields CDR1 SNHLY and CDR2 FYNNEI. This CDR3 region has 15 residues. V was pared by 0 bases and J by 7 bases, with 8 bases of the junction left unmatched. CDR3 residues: CASSEAHGPGGTQYF. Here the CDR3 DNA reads TGTGCCAGCAGTGAAGCGCACGGGCCGGGGGGGACCCAGTACTTC. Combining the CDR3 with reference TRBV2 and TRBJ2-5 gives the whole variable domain EPEVTQTPSHQVTQMGQEVILRCVPISNHLYFYWYRQILGQKVEFLVSFYNNEISEKSEIFDDQFSVERPDGSNFTLKIRSTKLEDSAMYFCASSEAHGPGGTQYFGPGTRLLVL.

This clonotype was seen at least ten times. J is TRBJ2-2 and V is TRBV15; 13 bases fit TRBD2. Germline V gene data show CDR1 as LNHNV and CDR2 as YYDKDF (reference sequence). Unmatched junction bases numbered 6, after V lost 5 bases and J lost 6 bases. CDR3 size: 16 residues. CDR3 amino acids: CATSEPGLAGSGELFF. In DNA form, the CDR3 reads TGTGCCACCAGCGAACCGGGACTAGCGGGATCCGGGGAGCTGTTTTTT.

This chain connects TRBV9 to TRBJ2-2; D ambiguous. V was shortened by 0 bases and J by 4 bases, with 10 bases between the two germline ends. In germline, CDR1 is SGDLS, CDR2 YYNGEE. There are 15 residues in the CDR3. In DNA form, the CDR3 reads TGTGCCAGCAGCGTAGGAGGCGGATCCACCGGGGAGCTGTTTTTT. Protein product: CASSVGGGSTGELFF.

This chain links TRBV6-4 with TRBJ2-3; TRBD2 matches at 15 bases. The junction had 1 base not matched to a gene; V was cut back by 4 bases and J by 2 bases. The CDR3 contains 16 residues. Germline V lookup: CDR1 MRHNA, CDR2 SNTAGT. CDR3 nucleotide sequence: TGTGCCAGCAGTGGGACTAGCGGGGGGGCCACAGATACGCAGTATTTT. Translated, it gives CASSGTSGGATDTQYF.

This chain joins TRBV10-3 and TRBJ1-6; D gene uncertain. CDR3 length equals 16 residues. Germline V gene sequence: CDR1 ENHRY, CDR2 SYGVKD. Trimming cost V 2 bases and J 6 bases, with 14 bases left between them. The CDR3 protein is CAISEAGTFRNSPLHF. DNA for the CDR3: TGTGCCATCAGTGAGGCAGGCACATTTCGTAATTCACCCCTCCACTTT.

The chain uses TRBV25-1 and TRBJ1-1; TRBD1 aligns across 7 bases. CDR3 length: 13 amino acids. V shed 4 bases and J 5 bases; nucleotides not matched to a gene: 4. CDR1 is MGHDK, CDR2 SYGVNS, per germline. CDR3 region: CASSATGRTEAFF. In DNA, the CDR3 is TGTGCCAGCAGTGCGACAGGGCGGACTGAAGCTTTCTTT. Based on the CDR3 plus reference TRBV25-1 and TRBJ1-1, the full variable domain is EADIYQTPRYLVIGTGKKITLECSQTMGHDKMYWYQQDPGMELHLIHYSYGVNSTEKGDLSSESTVSRIRTEHFPLTLESARPSHTSQYLCASSATGRTEAFFGQGTRLTVV.

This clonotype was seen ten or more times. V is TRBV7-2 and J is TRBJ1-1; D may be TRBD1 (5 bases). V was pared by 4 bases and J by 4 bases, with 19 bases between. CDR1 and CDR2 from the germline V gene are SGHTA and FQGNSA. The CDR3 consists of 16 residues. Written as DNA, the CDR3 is TGTGCCAGCAGCTCAGGTTTAAAGTTAGGGACCACTGAAGCTTTCTTT. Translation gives CASSSGLKLGTTEAFF.

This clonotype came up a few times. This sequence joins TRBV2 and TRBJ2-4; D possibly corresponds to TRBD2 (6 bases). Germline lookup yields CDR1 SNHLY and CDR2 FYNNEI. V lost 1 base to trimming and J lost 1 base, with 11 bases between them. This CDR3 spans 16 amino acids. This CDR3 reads CASSEVAGIAKNIQYF. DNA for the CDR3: TGTGCCAGCAGTGAAGTGGCGGGAATCGCCAAAAACATTCAGTACTTC. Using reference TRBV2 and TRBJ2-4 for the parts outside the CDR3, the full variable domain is EPEVTQTPSHQVTQMGQEVILRCVPISNHLYFYWYRQILGQKVEFLVSFYNNEISEKSEIFDDQFSVERPDGSNFTLKIRSTKLEDSAMYFCASSEVAGIAKNIQYFGAGTRLSVL.

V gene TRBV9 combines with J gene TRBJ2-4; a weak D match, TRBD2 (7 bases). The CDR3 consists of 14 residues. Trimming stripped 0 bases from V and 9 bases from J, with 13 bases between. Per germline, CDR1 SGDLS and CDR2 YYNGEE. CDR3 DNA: TGTGCCAGCAGCGTAGCACCAGGGGAGGGCATTCAGTACTTC. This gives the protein CASSVAPGEGIQYF.

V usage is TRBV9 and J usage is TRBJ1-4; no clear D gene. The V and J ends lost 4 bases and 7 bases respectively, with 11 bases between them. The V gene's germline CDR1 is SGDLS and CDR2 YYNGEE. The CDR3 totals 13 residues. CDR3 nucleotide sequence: TGTGCCAGCAGCCCCGACATTGGTGAAAAACTGTTTTTT. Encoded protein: CASSPDIGEKLFF.

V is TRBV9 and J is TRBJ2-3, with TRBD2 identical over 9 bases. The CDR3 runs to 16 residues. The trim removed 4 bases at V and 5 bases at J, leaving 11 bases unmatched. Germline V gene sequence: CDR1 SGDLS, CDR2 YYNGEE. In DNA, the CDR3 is TGTGCCAGCAGCACTCGGCCCGCGGGGGGGCAAGATACGCAGTATTTT. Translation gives CASSTRPAGGQDTQYF.

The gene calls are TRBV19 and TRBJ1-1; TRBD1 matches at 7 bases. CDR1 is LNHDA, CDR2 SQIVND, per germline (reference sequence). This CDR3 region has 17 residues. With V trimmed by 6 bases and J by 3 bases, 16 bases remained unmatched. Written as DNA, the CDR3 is TGTGCCAGTAGCGACCCGGGACAGAGAACGCGTGACACTGAAGCTTTCTTT. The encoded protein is CASSDPGQRTRDTEAFF.

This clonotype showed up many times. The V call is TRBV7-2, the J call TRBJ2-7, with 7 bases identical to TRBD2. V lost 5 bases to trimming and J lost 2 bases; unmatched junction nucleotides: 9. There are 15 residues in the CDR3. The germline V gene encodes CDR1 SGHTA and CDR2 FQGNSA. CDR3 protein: CASSRTSSSTYEQYF. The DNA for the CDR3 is TGTGCCAGCAGCCGGACTAGTAGTTCCACCTACGAGCAGTACTTC.

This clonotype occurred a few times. CDR3: CSASGGSSYNEQFF. The CDR3 nucleotides are TGCAGTGCTAGCGGTGGGAGCTCCTACAATGAGCAGTTCTTC. The gene calls are TRBV20-1 and TRBJ2-1, with D tentatively TRBD2 (5 bases). The CDR3 sequence is 14 residues long. V lost 3 bases to trimming and J lost 0 bases, with 9 bases between them. Germline V gene lookup returns CDR1 DFQATT and CDR2 SNEGSKA (reference sequence).

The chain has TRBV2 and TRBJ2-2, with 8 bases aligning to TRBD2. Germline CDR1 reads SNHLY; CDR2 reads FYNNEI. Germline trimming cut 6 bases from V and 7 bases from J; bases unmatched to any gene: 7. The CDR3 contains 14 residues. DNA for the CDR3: TGTGCCAGCAGAGGGACTAGTCGTGACGGGGAGCTGTTTTTT. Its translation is CASRGTSRDGELFF.

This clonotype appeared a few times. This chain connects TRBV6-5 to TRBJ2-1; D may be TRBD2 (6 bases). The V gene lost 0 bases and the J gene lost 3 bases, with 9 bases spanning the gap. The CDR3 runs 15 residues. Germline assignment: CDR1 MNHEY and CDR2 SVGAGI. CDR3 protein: CASSYSAGLYNEQFF. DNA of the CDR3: TGTGCCAGCAGTTACTCGGCGGGGCTCTACAATGAGCAGTTCTTC.

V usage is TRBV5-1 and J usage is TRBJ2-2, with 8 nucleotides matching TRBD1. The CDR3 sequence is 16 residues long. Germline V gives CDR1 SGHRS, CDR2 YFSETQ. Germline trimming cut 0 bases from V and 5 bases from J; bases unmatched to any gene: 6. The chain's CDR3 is CASSLAWTGSTGELFF. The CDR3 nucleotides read TGCGCCAGCAGCTTGGCCTGGACAGGGTCGACCGGGGAGCTGTTTTTT.

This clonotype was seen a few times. In DNA form, the CDR3 reads TGCGCCAGCAGCCAAGTTTGGGACTCCCGAAGGGAGCAGTACTTC. Protein product: CASSQVWDSRREQYF. The chain employs TRBV4-3 and TRBJ2-7, with a weak D call TRBD2 (6 bases). Germline assignment: CDR1 LGHNA and CDR2 YSLEER. With 1 base removed from V and 7 bases from J, the gap between germline ends came to 17 bases. The length of the CDR3 is 15 residues.

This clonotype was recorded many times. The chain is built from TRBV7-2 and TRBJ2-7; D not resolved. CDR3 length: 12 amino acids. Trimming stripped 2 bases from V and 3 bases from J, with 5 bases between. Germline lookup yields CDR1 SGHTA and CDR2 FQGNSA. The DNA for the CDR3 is TGTGCCAGCAGCTTAAACGACTACGAGCAGTACTTC. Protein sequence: CASSLNDYEQYF.

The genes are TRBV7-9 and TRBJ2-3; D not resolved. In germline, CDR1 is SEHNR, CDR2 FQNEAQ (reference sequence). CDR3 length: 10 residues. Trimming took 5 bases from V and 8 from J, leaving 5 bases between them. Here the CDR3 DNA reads TGTGCCAGCAGCCGCCTTACGCAGTATTTT. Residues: CASSRLTQYF.

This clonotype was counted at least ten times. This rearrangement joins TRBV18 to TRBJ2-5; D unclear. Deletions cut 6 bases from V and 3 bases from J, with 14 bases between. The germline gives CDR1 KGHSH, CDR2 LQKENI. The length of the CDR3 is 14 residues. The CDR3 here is CASSLLGGEETQYF. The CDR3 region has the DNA TGTGCCAGCTCTTTGCTCGGCGGAGAAGAGACCCAGTACTTC.

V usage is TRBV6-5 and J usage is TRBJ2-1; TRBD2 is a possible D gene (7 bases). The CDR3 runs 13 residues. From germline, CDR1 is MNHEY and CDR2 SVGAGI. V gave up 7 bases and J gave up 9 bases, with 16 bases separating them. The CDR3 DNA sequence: TGTGCCAGCACCTACGGGGGGCGGGGTGAGCAGTTCTTC. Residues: CASTYGGRGEQFF.

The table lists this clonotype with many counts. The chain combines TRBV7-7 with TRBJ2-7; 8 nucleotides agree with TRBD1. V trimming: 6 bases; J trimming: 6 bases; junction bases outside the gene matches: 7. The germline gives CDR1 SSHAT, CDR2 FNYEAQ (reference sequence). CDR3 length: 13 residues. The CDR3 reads CASSPTGDREQYF. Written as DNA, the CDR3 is TGTGCCAGCAGTCCGACAGGGGATCGCGAGCAGTACTTC.

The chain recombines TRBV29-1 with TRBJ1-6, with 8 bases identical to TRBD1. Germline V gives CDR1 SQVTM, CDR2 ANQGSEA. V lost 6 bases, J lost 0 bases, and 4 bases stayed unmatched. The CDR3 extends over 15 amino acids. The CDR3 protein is CSVDRASSYNSPLHF. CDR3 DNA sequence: TGCAGCGTGGACAGGGCCAGCTCCTATAATTCACCCCTCCACTTT.